This is a list of T cell receptor beta chains from one sample in a study of blood T cell repertoires in COVID-19. TCRdb keeps only in-frame clones here, not all; method: immunoSEQ multiplex PCR. This sample has some 240,000 clones; more than 70% occur once, and the top ten carry 9.5% to 15%. Source material: peripheral blood. The receptors were sampled from a human donor in a cohort sampled during active COVID-19. CDR3s include the opening cysteine and the closing phenylalanine or tryptophan. Each record gives: clone size, D gene, J gene, CDR3 length, V gene, CDR3 DNA, CDR3 protein. D genes are given only for firm matches. Not all rows give a size; the values are once, few, many and, for expanded clones, a class.

>NA|TRBD1|TRBJ1-2|14|TRBV27
TGTGCCAGCAGTTTTGCGGGGAGAGGGGGCGGCTACACCTTC
CASSFAGRGGGYTF
>NA|NA|TRBJ2-3|13|TRBV11-3
TGTGCCAGCAGCTTGTCCAGAGCGGATACGCAGTATTTT
CASSLSRADTQYF
>NA|TRBD2|TRBJ2-2|16|TRBV7-7
TGTGCTAGCAGCCGCTATAGCGGGGTAGTGGCCGGGGAGCTGTTTTTT
CASSRYSGVVAGELFF
>NA|NA|TRBJ2-6|13|TRBV9
TGTGCCAGCAGCCGCTCTGGGGCCAACGTCCTGACTTTC
CASSRSGANVLTF
>NA|NA|TRBJ2-7|15|TRBV5-1
TGCGCCAGCAGCTCCGGACTGTCGACCTCCTACGAGCAGTACTTC
CASSSGLSTSYEQYF
>NA|NA|TRBJ1-2|13|TRBV3-1/TRBV3-2
TGTGCCAGCAGCCAACGACTCTCCTATGGCTACACCTTC
CASSQRLSYGYTF
>NA|NA|TRBJ2-1|15|TRBV3-1/TRBV3-2
TGTGCCAGCAGCCATCGGACTAGGGGGAGGAATGAGCAGTTCTTC
CASSHRTRGRNEQFF
>NA|NA|TRBJ2-7|14|TRBV7-2
TGTGCCAGCAGCTTAGGCCGGAGCTCCTACGAGCAGTACTTC
CASSLGRSSYEQYF
>NA|TRBD2|TRBJ2-5|15|TRBV5-4
TGTGCCAGCAGCTTTAGTAGCGGGAGGGGGGAGACCCAGTACTTC
CASSFSSGRGETQYF
>NA|NA|TRBJ2-5|15|TRBV11-3
TGTGCCAGCAGCTCCGGGGGGCCAGACTCGGAGACCCAGTACTTC
CASSSGGPDSETQYF
>NA|NA|TRBJ2-4|17|TRBV12-1
NA
CASSFGEGALAKNIQYF
>NA|TRBD2|TRBJ2-7|16|TRBV29-1
TGCAGCGTTGAAGTACGACTCGCGGGAGGTTTTTACGAGCAGTACTTC
CSVEVRLAGGFYEQYF
>NA|TRBD2|TRBJ2-7|16|TRBV6-5
TGTGCCAGCAGTTCCCCTAGCGGGAGTCCCTCCTACGAGCAGTACTTC
CASSSPSGSPSYEQYF
>once|TRBD2|TRBJ2-3|16|TRBV5-6
TGTGCCAGCAGCGAACTAGCGGGGGCCCGCACAGATACGCAGTATTTT
CASSELAGARTDTQYF
>NA|TRBD2|TRBJ2-2|17|TRBV9
TGTGCCAGCAGCGTAGTTCGAGCGGGGCCGAACACCGGGGAGCTGTTTTTT
CASSVVRAGPNTGELFF
>NA|NA|TRBJ1-5|16|TRBV5-5
TGTGCCAGCAGCGCACGACAGACTCTTAGCAATCAGCCCCAGCATTTT
CASSARQTLSNQPQHF
>many|TRBD1|TRBJ1-5|13|TRBV29-1
TGCAGCGCGGGGACAGGGGAAAATCAGCCCCAGCATTTT
CSAGTGENQPQHF
>NA|NA|TRBJ2-1|14|TRBV18
TGTGCCAGCTCGCCCCTACAGGGTAGCAATGAGCAGTTCTTC
CASSPLQGSNEQFF
>NA|TRBD1|TRBJ1-3|15|TRBV5-1
TGCGCCACCCGGGAGGGGGCCGAGTCAGGAAACACCATATATTTT
CATREGAESGNTIYF
>NA|NA|TRBJ1-5|12|TRBV28
TGTGCCAGCAGGTACCAGGGTCAGCCCCAGCATTTT
CASRYQGQPQHF
>NA|TRBD2|TRBJ2-2|16|TRBV27
TGTGCCAGCAGTCCCCGGGACTACGGTCTCACCGGGGAGCTGTTTTTT
CASSPRDYGLTGELFF
>NA|TRBD1|TRBJ1-4|15|TRBV19
TGTGCCAGTAGTCCCAAGACAGGGATCAACGAAAAACTGTTTTTT
CASSPKTGINEKLFF
>NA|NA|TRBJ1-5|14|TRBV27
TGTGCCAGCAGTTTACAGGGGAAAAATCAGCCCCAGCATTTT
CASSLQGKNQPQHF
>NA|TRBD1|TRBJ2-4|13|TRBV29-1
TGCAGCGTGACAGGGGGCAGGAGAAACATTCAGTACTTC
CSVTGGRRNIQYF
>NA|TRBD1|TRBJ2-2|14|TRBV24-1
TGTGCCACCACAGACAGGGTAGCGACCGGGGAGCTGTTTTTT
CATTDRVATGELFF
>NA|NA|TRBJ1-1|13|TRBV3-1/TRBV3-2
TGTGCCAGCAGCCAAGATTTATCAGCTGAAGCTTTCTTT
CASSQDLSAEAFF
>NA|TRBD2|TRBJ2-3|16|TRBV11-3
TGTGCCAGCAGCTTTTCTCGGGGGGACTCGGCGGATACGCAGTATTTT
CASSFSRGDSADTQYF
>NA|NA|TRBJ1-6|16|TRBV3-1/TRBV3-2
TGTGCCAGCAGCGACGGAGGGGCCTCCTATAATTCACCCCTCCACTTT
CASSDGGASYNSPLHF
>few|NA|TRBJ1-1|13|TRBV19
TGTGCCAGTATGGGAGGGGTAGGTACTGAAGCTTTCTTT
CASMGGVGTEAFF
>once|TRBD1|TRBJ1-5|17|TRBV28
TGTGCCAGCAGCCCCCCGGGAGCAGGGGGTAGCAATCAGCCCCAGCATTTT
CASSPPGAGGSNQPQHF
>NA|TRBD1|TRBJ2-7|15|TRBV10-3
TGTGCCATCAGTAACCGGGACAGAGGTTCCTACGAGCAGTACTTC
CAISNRDRGSYEQYF
>NA|TRBD1|TRBJ1-5|16|TRBV3-1/TRBV3-2
TGTGCCAGCAGCCTTAAAACAGGGGGGAGCAATCAGCCCCAGCATTTT
CASSLKTGGSNQPQHF
>NA|NA|TRBJ1-6|13|TRBV30
TGTGCCTGGAAGACTACAGAGGGTTCACCCCTCCACTTT
CAWKTTEGSPLHF
>NA|TRBD2|TRBJ2-7|18|TRBV4-2
TGTGCCAGCAGCCAAGACACAACTAGCGGGAGTAAGTCCTACGAGCAGTACTTC
CASSQDTTSGSKSYEQYF